This TCR beta chain was obtained from a study of yellow fever vaccine responses in identical twins. As concerns this clonotype: Its antigen is unknown.

Each CDR3 protein gets one entry after TCRdb re-called the RT-PCR reads with MiXCR. The table shows about 16,000 distinct CDR3 sequences, with roughly 80% occurring only once. Findings and caveats of the study: A vaccine T cell response that seemed partly convergent and partly personalized was reported in twins.

The CDR3 length is 14 residues. Deletions cut 4 bases from V and 0 bases from J, with 10 bases between. The germline CDR1 and CDR2 sequences are SGHRS and YFSETQ. V is TRBV5-1 and J is TRBJ1-2; D gene ambiguous. This sample comprised T cells from blood (PBMCs), unsorted or a sorted subset (not recorded which), obtained before or after yellow fever vaccination (not recorded which). This TCR derives from a woman aged 18-35 years who received the yellow fever vaccine. This CDR3 is CASSNERANYGYTF. The CDR3 bases are TGCGCCAGCAGCAACGAAAGGGCTAACTATGGCTACACCTTC. The entire variable domain, with the rest obtained from reference TRBV5-1 and TRBJ1-2, is as follows: KAGVTQTPRYLIKTRGQQVTLSCSPISGHRSVSWYQQTPGQGLQFLFEYFSETQRNKGNFPGRFSGRQFSNSRSEMNVSTLELGDSALYLCASSNERANYGYTFGSGTRLTVV.